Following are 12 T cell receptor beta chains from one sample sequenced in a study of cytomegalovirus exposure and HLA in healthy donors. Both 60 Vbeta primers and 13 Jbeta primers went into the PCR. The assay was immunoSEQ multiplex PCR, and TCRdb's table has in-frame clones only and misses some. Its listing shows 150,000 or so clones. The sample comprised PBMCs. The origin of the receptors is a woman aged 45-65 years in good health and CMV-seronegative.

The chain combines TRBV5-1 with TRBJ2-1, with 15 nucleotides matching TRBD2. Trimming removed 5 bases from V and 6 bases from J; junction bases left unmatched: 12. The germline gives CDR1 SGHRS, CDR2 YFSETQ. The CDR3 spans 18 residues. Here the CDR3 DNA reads TGCGCCAGCAGACCTTTCGGACTAGCGGGGGGGCAAAGCAATGAGCAGTTCTTC. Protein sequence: CASRPFGLAGGQSNEQFF.

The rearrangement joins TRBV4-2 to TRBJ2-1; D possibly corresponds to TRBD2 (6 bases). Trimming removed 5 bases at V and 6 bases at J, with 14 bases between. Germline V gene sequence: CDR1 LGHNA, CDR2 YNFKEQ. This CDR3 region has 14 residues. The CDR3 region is CASSLGDFLNEQFF. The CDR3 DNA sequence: TGTGCCAGCAGCTTGGGGGACTTCCTCAATGAGCAGTTCTTC.

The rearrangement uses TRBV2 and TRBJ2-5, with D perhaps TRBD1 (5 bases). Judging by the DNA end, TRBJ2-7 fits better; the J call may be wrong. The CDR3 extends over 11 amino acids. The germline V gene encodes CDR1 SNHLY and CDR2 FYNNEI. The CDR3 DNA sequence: TGTGCCAGTGGGGCCTTCTACGAGCAGTACTTC. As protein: CASGAFYEQYF.

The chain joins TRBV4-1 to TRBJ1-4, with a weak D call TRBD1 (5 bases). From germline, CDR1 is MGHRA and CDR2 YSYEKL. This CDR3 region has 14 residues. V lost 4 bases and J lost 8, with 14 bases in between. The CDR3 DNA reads TGCGCCAGCAGCCTCAGGGTGGACGGGGAAAAACTGTTTTTT. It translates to CASSLRVDGEKLFF.

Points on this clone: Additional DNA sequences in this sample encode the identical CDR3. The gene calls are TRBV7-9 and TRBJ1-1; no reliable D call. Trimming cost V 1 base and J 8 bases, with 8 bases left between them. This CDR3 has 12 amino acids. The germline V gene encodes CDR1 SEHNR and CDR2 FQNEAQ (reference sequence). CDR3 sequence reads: CASSLGATEAFF. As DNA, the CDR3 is TGTGCCAGCAGCTTAGGTGCGACAGAAGCTTTCTTT.

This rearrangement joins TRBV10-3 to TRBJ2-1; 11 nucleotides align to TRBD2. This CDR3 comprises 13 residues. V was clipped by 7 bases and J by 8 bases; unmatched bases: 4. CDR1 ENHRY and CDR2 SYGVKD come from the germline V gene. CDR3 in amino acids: CAINSGGAYEQFF. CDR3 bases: TGTGCCATCAATAGCGGGGGGGCCTATGAGCAGTTCTTC.

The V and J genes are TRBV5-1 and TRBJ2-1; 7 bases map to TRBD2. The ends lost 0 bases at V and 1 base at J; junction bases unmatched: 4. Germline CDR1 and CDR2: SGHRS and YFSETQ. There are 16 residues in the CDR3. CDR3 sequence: CASSLGGGGSYNEQFF. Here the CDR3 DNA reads TGCGCCAGCAGCTTGGGGGGCGGGGGTTCCTACAATGAGCAGTTCTTC. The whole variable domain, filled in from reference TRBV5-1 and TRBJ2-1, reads KAGVTQTPRYLIKTRGQQVTLSCSPISGHRSVSWYQQTPGQGLQFLFEYFSETQRNKGNFPGRFSGRQFSNSRSEMNVSTLELGDSALYLCASSLGGGGSYNEQFFGPGTRLTVL.

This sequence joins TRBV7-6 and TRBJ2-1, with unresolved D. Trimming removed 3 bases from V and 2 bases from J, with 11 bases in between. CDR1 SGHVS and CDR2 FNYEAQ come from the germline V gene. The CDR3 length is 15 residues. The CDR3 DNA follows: TGTGCCAGCAGCTTGGGTGGGCCAGCCTACAATGAGCAGTTCTTC. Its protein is CASSLGGPAYNEQFF.

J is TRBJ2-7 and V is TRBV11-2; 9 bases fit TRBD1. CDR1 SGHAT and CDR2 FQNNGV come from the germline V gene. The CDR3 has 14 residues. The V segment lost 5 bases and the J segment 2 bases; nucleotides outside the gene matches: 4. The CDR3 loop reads CASSPGQGAYEQYF. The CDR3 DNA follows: TGTGCCAGCAGCCCGGGACAGGGAGCCTACGAGCAGTACTTC.

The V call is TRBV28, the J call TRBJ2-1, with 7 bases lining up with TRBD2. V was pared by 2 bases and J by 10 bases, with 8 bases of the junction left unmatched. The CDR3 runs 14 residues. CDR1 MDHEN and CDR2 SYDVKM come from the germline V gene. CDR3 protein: CASSLPPHGGEQFF. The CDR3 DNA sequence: TGTGCCAGCAGTTTACCTCCCCACGGGGGGGAGCAGTTCTTC.

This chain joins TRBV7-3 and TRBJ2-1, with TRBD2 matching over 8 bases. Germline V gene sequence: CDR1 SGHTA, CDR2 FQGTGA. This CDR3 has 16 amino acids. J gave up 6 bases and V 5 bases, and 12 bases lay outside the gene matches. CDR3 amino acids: CASSPRAAGGLNEQFF. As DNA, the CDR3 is TGTGCCAGCAGCCCACGCGCCGCGGGGGGTCTCAATGAGCAGTTCTTC.

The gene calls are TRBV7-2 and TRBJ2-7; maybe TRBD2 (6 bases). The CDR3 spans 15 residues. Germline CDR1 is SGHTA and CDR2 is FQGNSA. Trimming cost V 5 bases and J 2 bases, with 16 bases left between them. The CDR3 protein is CASSPGSSGAYEQYF. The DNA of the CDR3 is TGTGCCAGCAGCCCAGGGAGTAGCGGCGCCTACGAGCAGTACTTC.